These 29 T cell receptor beta chains share one sample of origin, sequenced in a study of blood T cells in healthy people across ages. Through a sample-barcoded 5' primer and a J-beta primer mix, a second PCR was run for roughly 6 to 12 cycles. TCRdb processed the 5' RACE reads anew with MiXCR; each CDR3 protein has one entry. The sample records 650,000 to 1,000,000 distinct CDR3 sequences, under 40% being singletons. Sequenced: blood. These receptors all come from a man aged 18 to 30 in good health.

CDR3 DNA: TGTGCCAGCAACAAGGTACCGACCTCGGACACCGGGGAGCTGTTTTTT. Amino acid sequence: CASNKVPTSDTGELFF. The rearrangement links TRBV5-5 to TRBJ2-2; D not resolved. The CDR3 spans 16 residues. The germline V gene has CDR1 SGHKS and CDR2 YYEKEE (reference sequence). Trimming stripped 6 bases from V and 3 bases from J, with 18 bases between.

As to this clonotype: A clone one base away is much larger, so this may be a read error. The chain combines TRBV29-1 with TRBJ1-5; perhaps TRBD1 as D (5 bases). Germline lookup yields CDR1 SQVTM and CDR2 ANQGSEA. V was clipped by 3 bases and J by 0 bases, with 9 bases between them. This CDR3 spans 14 amino acids. CDR3: CSVDGGNSNQPQHF. The CDR3 region has the DNA TGCAGCGTTGATGGGGGGAATAGCAATCAGCCCCAGCATTTT.

This clonotype turned up a few times. This rearrangement joins TRBV6-2 or TRBV6-3 to TRBJ1-1, with a possible D match to TRBD1 (5 bases). This CDR3 is built from 14 residues. Germline-derived CDR1 and CDR2 are MNHEY and SVGEGT. V lost 8 bases and J 0 bases, leaving 13 bases between the germline ends. The DNA for the CDR3 is TGTGCCAGCGAACTCCCGGGGCTGAACACTGAAGCTTTCTTT. Its protein is CASELPGLNTEAFF.

This chain connects TRBV20-1 to TRBJ2-1; D unresolved. The CDR3 has 13 amino acids. Germline CDR1 is DFQATT and CDR2 is SNEGSKA (reference sequence). Trimming pared 6 bases from V and 7 bases from J, leaving 16 bases between. The CDR3 sequence: CSANPSARNEQFF. The CDR3 DNA sequence: TGCAGTGCCAACCCGAGTGCGAGGAATGAGCAGTTCTTC.

This clonotype appeared a few times. The chain has TRBV7-2 and TRBJ1-6; D not certain. This CDR3 has 16 residues. The germline CDR1 and CDR2 sequences are SGHTA and FQGNSA. Trimming stripped 1 base from V and 7 bases from J, with 14 bases between. Here the CDR3 reads CASSLDSAVRNSPLHF. The CDR3 DNA reads as TGTGCCAGCAGCTTAGACTCGGCGGTCAGAAATTCACCCCTCCACTTT.

This clonotype was seen a few times. V gene TRBV6-2 or TRBV6-3 combines with J gene TRBJ2-1; D is unclear. Germline V gives CDR1 MNHEY, CDR2 SVGEGT. The CDR3 is 12 residues long. Trimming shortened V by 5 bases and J by 9 bases, and 11 bases separated the two germline ends. The CDR3 protein is CASSPISGEQFF. Here the CDR3 DNA reads TGTGCCAGCAGTCCTATATCGGGTGAGCAGTTCTTC.

The sample holds a few counts of this clonotype. The chain uses TRBV6-6 and TRBJ2-6, with TRBD1 as a possible D gene (6 bases). Trimming stripped 2 bases from V and 4 bases from J, with 12 bases between. CDR1 and CDR2 (germline): MNHNY, SVGAGI (reference sequence). This CDR3 contains 16 residues. As DNA, the CDR3 is TGTGCCAGCAGTTACGACCAGGGGCCAGGGGCCAACGTCCTGACTTTC. Its protein is CASSYDQGPGANVLTF.

This clonotype was counted at least ten times. Mismatch with germline at one junction end may stem from a read error. The chain links TRBV5-1 to TRBJ2-5; no definite D call. The CDR3 covers 13 residues. The V gene's germline CDR1 is SGHRS and CDR2 YFSETQ. CDR3 region: CASSLDLSETQYF. Written as DNA, the CDR3 is TGTGCCAGCAGTTTAGACCTCTCGGAGACCCAGTACTTC.

The table lists this clonotype with a count of one. The chain recombines TRBV4-3 with TRBJ2-2; the match to TRBD1 covers 10 bases. Germline V gene lookup returns CDR1 LGHNA and CDR2 YSLEER. V gave up 4 bases and J gave up 7 bases; unmatched junction bases: 6. The CDR3 is 15 amino acids. This CDR3 reads CASSLRQGAHGELFF. In DNA form, the CDR3 reads TGCGCCAGCAGCCTCCGACAGGGGGCTCACGGGGAGCTGTTTTTT.

This clonotype has only a few counts. V usage is TRBV7-2 and J usage is TRBJ2-5; D gene ambiguous. Germline CDR1 SGHTA, CDR2 FQGNSA. This CDR3 has 14 amino acids. The germline V and J ends were trimmed by 5 bases and 1 base, with 11 bases remaining between them. CDR3: CASSPQSPQETQYF. In DNA, the CDR3 is TGTGCCAGCAGCCCCCAGTCGCCCCAAGAGACCCAGTACTTC.

Concerning this clonotype itself: At one end the junction does not follow the germline gene, possibly because of a read error. The chain links TRBV4-3 to TRBJ2-1; D gene uncertain. Germline V gene data show CDR1 as LGHNA and CDR2 as YSLEER. The CDR3 runs to 15 residues. CDR3 in DNA: TGCGCCAGCAGCCAAGATAAAGGGTCATACAATGGGCAGTTCTTC. Its translation is CASSQDKGSYNGQFF.

The chain carries TRBV27 and TRBJ2-3; D call uncertain. Germline CDR1 is MNHEY and CDR2 is SMNVEV (reference sequence). This CDR3 has 14 residues. Trimming cost V 11 bases and J 2 bases, with 17 bases left between them. CDR3 region: CAERPKIVTDTQYF. The CDR3 bases are TGTGCCGAACGTCCTAAGATTGTCACAGATACGCAGTATTTT.

The rearrangement joins TRBV5-6 to TRBJ2-7; 10 bases match TRBD2. Germline CDR1 and CDR2: SGHDT and YYEEEE. Trimming took 0 bases from V and 7 from J; bases not matched to a gene: 10. The CDR3 runs to 16 residues. CDR3 region: CASSLESGGAYNEQYF. CDR3 in DNA: TGTGCCAGCAGCTTGGAAAGCGGGGGGGCCTACAATGAGCAGTACTTC.

This chain uses TRBV4-1 with TRBJ1-4; D unclear. CDR1 is MGHRA and CDR2 is YSYEKL in the germline V gene. This CDR3 is built from 15 residues. V lost 0 bases, J lost 7 bases, and 12 bases lay in between. CDR3 in DNA: TGCGCCAGCAGCCAAGATGGCCGAAACTTTGAAAAACTGTTTTTT. Protein sequence: CASSQDGRNFEKLFF.

The genes are TRBV5-4 and TRBJ2-5; possibly TRBD1 for D (5 bases). The germline V and J ends were trimmed by 0 bases and 3 bases, with 9 bases remaining between them. This CDR3 has 14 amino acids. CDR1 is SGHNT, CDR2 YYREEE, per germline (reference sequence). For the CDR3, the DNA is TGTGCCAGCAGCTTGGAGGGGCTGGAAGAGACCCAGTACTTC. It yields the protein CASSLEGLEETQYF.

This clonotype was counted between two and nine times. This sequence joins TRBV4-3 and TRBJ2-2; a weak D match, TRBD1 (6 bases). V shed 4 bases and J shed 6 bases, with 9 bases lying between them. Germline lookup yields CDR1 LGHNA and CDR2 YSLEER. This CDR3 is built from 13 residues. CDR3 protein: CASSRRQAGELFF. In DNA, the CDR3 is TGCGCCAGCAGCCGTCGACAGGCCGGGGAGCTGTTTTTT.

About this clonotype itself: Since a much larger clone is just one base distant, this may be a read error. The chain is built from TRBV3-1 and TRBJ2-7; no clear D. This CDR3 region has 11 residues. Per germline, CDR1 LGHDT and CDR2 YNNKEL (reference sequence). The CDR3 nucleotides are TGTGCCAGCAGTCGACGGTACGAGCAGAACTTC. This encodes CASSRRYEQNF.

This sequence joins TRBV14 and TRBJ1-2; D is unclear. CDR1 is SGHDN, CDR2 FVKESK, per germline. The ends were cut back, 1 base at V and 7 bases at J, with 7 bases in the middle. The length of the CDR3 is 12 residues. The CDR3 protein is CASSQGHGGYTF. The CDR3 DNA is TGTGCCAGCAGCCAAGGCCATGGTGGCTACACCTTC. Together with reference TRBV14 and TRBJ1-2, the CDR3 gives the full variable domain: EAGVTQFPSHSVIEKGQTVTLRCDPISGHDNLYWYRRVMGKEIKFLLHFVKESKQDESGMPNNRFLAERTGGTYSTLKVQPAELEDSGVYFCASSQGHGGYTFGSGTRLTVV.

The gene calls are TRBV11-2 and TRBJ1-2; no clear D gene. V was cut by 0 bases and J by 3 bases, with 8 bases left in between. The CDR3 is 14 amino acids. Per germline, CDR1 SGHAT and CDR2 FQNNGV. Here the CDR3 reads CASSLDSSYYGYTF. CDR3 nucleotide sequence: TGTGCCAGCAGCTTAGATTCGTCTTACTATGGCTACACCTTC.

This clonotype was seen more than once but under ten times. The rearrangement joins TRBV19 to TRBJ1-3; D unclear. The CDR3 is 15 amino acids. V gave up 5 bases and J gave up 1 base, with 12 bases separating them. Per the germline V gene, CDR1 is LNHDA and CDR2 is SQIVND (reference sequence). CDR3 loop: CASSSNEGSGNTIYF. In nucleotides, the CDR3 is TGTGCCAGTAGTTCGAACGAGGGATCTGGAAACACCATATATTTT.

The CDR3 region is CASSQLLTLNTEAFF. Written as DNA, the CDR3 is TGCGCCAGCAGCCAATTACTGACTTTGAACACTGAAGCTTTCTTT. The gene calls are TRBV4-3 and TRBJ1-1; D remains ambiguous. CDR1 and CDR2 from the germline V gene are LGHNA and YSLEER. The CDR3 runs 15 residues. V was pared by 2 bases and J by 0 bases, with 10 bases between.

The chain joins TRBV20-1 to TRBJ2-1; D gene uncertain. CDR1 and CDR2 from the germline V gene are DFQATT and SNEGSKA (reference sequence). The V gene lost 1 base and the J gene lost 2 bases, with 18 bases spanning the gap. The CDR3 runs to 17 residues. The DNA of the CDR3 is TGCAGTGCTAGAGGGCAGTTCAGCTCTAATACCTACAATGAGCAGTTCTTC. This sequence encodes CSARGQFSSNTYNEQFF.

This clonotype has a count of ten or more. The V call is TRBV4-2, the J call TRBJ1-6; D gene ambiguous. CDR1 LGHNA and CDR2 YNFKEQ come from the germline V gene. The CDR3 is 14 residues long. Trimming left V 0 bases short and J 9 bases short, with 9 bases between. In nucleotides, the CDR3 is TGTGCCAGCAGCCAAGAAGCGAGCGTTTCACCCCTCCACTTT. As protein: CASSQEASVSPLHF.

This clonotype was counted between two and nine times. The chain recombines TRBV20-1 with TRBJ1-5; D is unclear. CDR3 length equals 12 residues. Trimming removed 6 bases at V and 0 bases at J, with 6 bases between. The germline gives CDR1 DFQATT, CDR2 SNEGSKA (reference sequence). CDR3 nucleotides: TGCAGTGCCACCAATAGCAATCAGCCCCAGCATTTT. Protein: CSATNSNQPQHF.

The rearrangement links TRBV9 to TRBJ1-1; D is perhaps TRBD1 (5 bases). The germline V and J ends were trimmed by 0 bases and 5 bases, with 8 bases remaining between them. The CDR3 is 13 amino acids. The germline gives CDR1 SGDLS, CDR2 YYNGEE. CDR3 residues: CASSVAGSTEAFF. Written as DNA, the CDR3 is TGTGCCAGCAGCGTAGCAGGGTCTACTGAAGCTTTCTTT.

This clonotype was seen only a few times. CDR3 in amino acids: CAISEGRRNTEAFF. DNA for the CDR3: TGTGCCATCAGTGAGGGCAGGAGGAACACTGAAGCTTTCTTT. V and J are TRBV10-3 and TRBJ1-1; D is undetermined. Germline V gene sequence: CDR1 ENHRY, CDR2 SYGVKD. Trimming shortened V by 2 bases and J by 1 base, and 8 bases separated the two germline ends. This CDR3 has 14 amino acids.

This chain links TRBV29-1 with TRBJ2-7, with D possibly being TRBD2 (6 bases). Germline CDR1 reads SQVTM; CDR2 reads ANQGSEA. The V end was cut by 4 bases, the J end by 7 bases, with 23 bases between. This CDR3 is built from 15 residues. DNA for the CDR3: TGCAGCGTTGTACGTGGTGCGGGGCCATACAATGAGCAGTACTTC. It translates to CSVVRGAGPYNEQYF.

This clonotype was detected ten times or more. The J gene is TRBJ2-5, the V gene TRBV9; TRBD2 is a possible D gene (5 bases). The CDR3 has 15 residues. Germline V gene lookup returns CDR1 SGDLS and CDR2 YYNGEE. V was cut by 0 bases and J by 2 bases, with 11 bases left in between. CDR3 region: CASSVDGREQETQYF. CDR3 DNA: TGTGCCAGCAGCGTAGACGGTCGGGAACAAGAGACCCAGTACTTC. The entire variable domain, with the rest obtained from reference TRBV9 and TRBJ2-5, is as follows: DSGVTQTPKHLITATGQRVTLRCSPRSGDLSVYWYQQSLDQGLQFLIQYYNGEERAKGNILERFSAQQFPDLHSELNLSSLELGDSALYFCASSVDGREQETQYFGPGTRLLVL.

This clonotype showed up many times. The V call is TRBV6-5, the J call TRBJ2-1; possibly TRBD1 for D (5 bases). The CDR3 has 14 amino acids. Germline loops: CDR1 MNHEY, CDR2 SVGAGI. The V end lost 6 bases, the J end lost 2 bases, and 11 bases lay between the germline ends. CDR3 nucleotide sequence: TGTGCCAGCAGATTGACAGCAGCCTACAATGAGCAGTTCTTC. Translated: CASRLTAAYNEQFF.